This section outlines one T cell receptor beta chain sequence together with its context. The antigen remains undetermined. This sample stems from a study of blood T cells in healthy people across ages. Drawn from each donor were around 10 milliliters of peripheral blood. Germline CDR1 LNHDA, CDR2 SQIVND (reference sequence). The CDR3 loop spans 13 amino acids. V was pared by 3 bases and J by 7 bases, with 12 bases between. Alongside a J-beta primer mix, a sample-barcoded 5' primer served in a second PCR lasting about 7 to 11 cycles. Template switching added a 12-random-nucleotide identifier to every cDNA molecule. Every sample produced at least 2.5 million CDR3-containing paired-end reads. TCRdb re-called the 5' RACE reads with MiXCR, one entry per CDR3 protein. The sample holds approximately 800,000 distinct CDR3 sequences, approximately 55% seen once. Regarding the study as a whole: Greater diversity and more naive CD4+ cells were seen in long-lived donors than in aged donors.

The clonotype comes from an older man in good health. V gene TRBV19 combines with J gene TRBJ2-5; D may be TRBD2 (6 bases). What was sequenced was blood. CDR3 sequence reads: CASSIMFGGTQYF. The CDR3 coding sequence is TGTGCCAGTAGTATTATGTTCGGGGGGACCCAGTACTTC.